This TCR beta chain stems from a study of blood T cell repertoires in COVID-19. V shed 5 bases and J 8 bases; nucleotides not matched to a gene: 7. Germline values: CDR1 SEHNR, CDR2 FQNEAQ (reference sequence). The CDR3 consists of 14 residues. The protocol was immunoSEQ multiplex PCR, while the TCRdb copy is restricted to in-frame clones and leaves out a portion. The table includes tens of thousands of clones, over 80% detected once. Material: peripheral blood. The clonotype was recovered from a man at least 80 years old with active or convalescent COVID-19. The J gene is TRBJ1-4, the V gene TRBV7-9; TRBD1 agrees at 8 bases. The CDR3 bases are TGTGCCAGCAGCACCGGACAGGGAGTCGAAAAACTGTTTTTT. Its translation is CASSTGQGVEKLFF.